Described below is a single T cell receptor beta chain sequence and its context. In TCRdb, the 5' RACE reads were re-called with MiXCR into one record per CDR3 protein. The data contain around 530,000 distinct CDR3 sequences, about 20% of them singletons. This sample is drawn from a study of T-cell memory formation after mild COVID-19. The TCR originated in an adult woman who had mild COVID-19 (a few samples of this study predate the infection). Cell type and time point are not known. Sequencing was performed on PBMCs or a T cell subset sorted from them (not recorded which).

The CDR3 sequence: CASSVQVTDTQYF. CDR3 bases: TGTGCCAGCAGCGTCCAGGTGACAGATACGCAGTATTTT. The V gene is TRBV7-3, the J gene TRBJ2-3, with D hard to call. The CDR3 length is 13 residues. CDR1 and CDR2 from the germline V gene are SGHTA and FQGTGA. V lost 5 bases and J 3 bases, leaving 9 bases between the germline ends.